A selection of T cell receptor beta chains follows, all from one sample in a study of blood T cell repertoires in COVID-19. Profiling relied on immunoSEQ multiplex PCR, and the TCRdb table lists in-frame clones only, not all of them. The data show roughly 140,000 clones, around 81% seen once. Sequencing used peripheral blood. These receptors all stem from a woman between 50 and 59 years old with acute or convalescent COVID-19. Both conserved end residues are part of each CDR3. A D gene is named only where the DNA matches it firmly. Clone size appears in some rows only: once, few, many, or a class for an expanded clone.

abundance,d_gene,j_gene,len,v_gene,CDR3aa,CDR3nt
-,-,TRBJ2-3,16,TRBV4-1,CASSQGWGGGTDTQYF,TGCGCCAGCAGCCAAGGTTGGGGAGGAGGCACAGATACGCAGTATTTT
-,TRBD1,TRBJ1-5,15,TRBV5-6,CASSFGQGNNQPQHF,TGTGCCAGCAGCTTTGGACAGGGAAACAATCAGCCCCAGCATTTT
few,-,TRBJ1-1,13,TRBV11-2,CASSQTENTEAFF,TGTGCCAGCAGCCAGACAGAGAACACTGAAGCTTTCTTT
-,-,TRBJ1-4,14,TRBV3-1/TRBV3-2,CASSPTSRGEKLFF,TGTGCCAGCAGCCCAACCAGTCGAGGGGAAAAACTGTTTTTT
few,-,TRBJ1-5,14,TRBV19,CASSSGGGNQPQHF,TGTGCCAGCTCAAGCGGAGGGGGCAATCAGCCCCAGCATTTT
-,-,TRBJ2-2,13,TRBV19,CATPGQNTGELFF,TGTGCCACTCCTGGGCAGAACACCGGGGAGCTGTTTTTT
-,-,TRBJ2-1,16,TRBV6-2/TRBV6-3,CASSFGIAQPYNEQFF,TGTGCCAGCAGTTTCGGAATAGCACAACCGTACAATGAGCAGTTCTTC
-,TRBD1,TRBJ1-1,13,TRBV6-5,CASSYSGTGEAFF,TGTGCCAGCAGTTACTCAGGGACAGGGGAAGCTTTCTTT
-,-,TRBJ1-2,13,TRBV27,CASSFGGGYGYTF,TGTGCCAGCAGTTTTGGGGGGGGCTATGGCTACACCTTC
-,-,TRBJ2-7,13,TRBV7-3,CASSSGSSYEQYF,TGTGCCAGCAGCTCGGGATCGTCCTACGAGCAGTACTTC
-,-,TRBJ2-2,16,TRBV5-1,CASSSTPGIRVGELFF,TGCGCCAGCAGCTCGACCCCAGGCATACGAGTGGGGGAGCTGTTTTTT
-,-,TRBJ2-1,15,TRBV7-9,CASSLGGRGTEKQFF,TGTGCCAGCAGCTTGGGAGGTCGAGGGACCGAGAAGCAGTTCTTC
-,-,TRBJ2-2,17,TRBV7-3,CASSLTGPQGTAGELFF,TGTGCCAGCAGCTTAACAGGCCCGCAGGGGACCGCCGGGGAGCTGTTTTTT
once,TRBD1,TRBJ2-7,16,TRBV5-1,CASSLGGTEVSYEQYF,TGCGCCAGCAGCTTGGGAGGGACAGAGGTTTCCTACGAGCAGTACTTC
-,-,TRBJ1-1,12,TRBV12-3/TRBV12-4,CASFLRGTEAFF,TGTGCCAGCTTCCTCAGGGGAACTGAAGCTTTCTTT
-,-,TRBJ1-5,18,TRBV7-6,CASSEGWDAGVSNQPQHF,TGTGCCAGCAGCGAGGGCTGGGATGCCGGAGTAAGCAATCAGCCCCAGCATTTT
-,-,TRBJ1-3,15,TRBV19,CASSTLRVSGNTIYF,TGTGCCAGTAGTACCCTCCGGGTTTCAGGAAACACCATATATTTT
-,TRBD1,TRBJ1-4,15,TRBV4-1,CASSSDGTGYEKLFF,TGCGCCAGCAGCTCCGACGGGACAGGCTATGAAAAACTGTTTTTT
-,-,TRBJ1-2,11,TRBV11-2,CASKQGDGYTF,TGTGCCAGTAAACAGGGCGATGGCTACACCTTC
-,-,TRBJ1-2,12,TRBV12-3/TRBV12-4,CASSGHRGGYTF,TGTGCCAGCAGTGGGCACCGCGGGGGCTACACCTTC
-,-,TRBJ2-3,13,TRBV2,CASSDGRSDTQYF,TGTGCCAGCAGTGATGGCAGATCGGATACGCAGTATTTT
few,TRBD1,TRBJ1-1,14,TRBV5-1,CASSGTGQGDEAFF,TGCGCCAGCAGCGGTACCGGACAGGGTGATGAAGCTTTCTTT
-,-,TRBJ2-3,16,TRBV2,CASSEAKGRSADTQYF,TGTGCCAGCAGTGAAGCTAAGGGGAGGAGCGCAGATACGCAGTATTTT
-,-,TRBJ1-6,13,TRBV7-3,CASSSLQFSPLHF,TGTGCCAGCAGCTCCCTACAGTTTTCACCCCTCCACTTT
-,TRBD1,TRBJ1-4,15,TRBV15,CATSPTGAANEKLFF,TGTGCCACCAGCCCTACAGGGGCGGCTAATGAAAAACTGTTTTTT
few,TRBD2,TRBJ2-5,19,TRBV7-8,CASSLSEVGVAGGSGTQYF,TGTGCCAGCAGCTTATCGGAAGTTGGAGTAGCGGGGGGTTCAGGGACCCAGTACTTC
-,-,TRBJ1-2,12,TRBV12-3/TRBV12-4,CASSNRAYGYTF,TGTGCCAGCAGTAACAGGGCCTATGGCTACACCTTC
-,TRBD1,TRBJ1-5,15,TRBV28,CASSPGQGARQPQHF,TGTGCCAGCAGCCCCGGACAGGGGGCTAGGCAGCCCCAGCATTTT
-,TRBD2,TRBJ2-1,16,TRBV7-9,CASSLGLAGGANEQFF,TGTGCCAGCAGCCTGGGACTAGCGGGGGGAGCCAATGAGCAGTTCTTC
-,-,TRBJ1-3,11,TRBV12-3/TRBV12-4,CASSSQNTIYF,TGTGCCAGCAGTTCCCAGAACACCATATATTTT
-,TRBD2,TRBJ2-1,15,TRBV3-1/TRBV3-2,CASSHTSGGANEQFF,TGTGCCAGCAGTCATACTAGCGGGGGGGCCAATGAGCAGTTCTTC
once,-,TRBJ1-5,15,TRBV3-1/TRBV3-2,CASSPSSSLNQPQHF,TGTGCCAGCAGCCCGAGCTCCTCCTTGAATCAGCCCCAGCATTTT
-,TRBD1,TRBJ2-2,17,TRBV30,CAWSVRQTGLGTGELFF,TGTGCCTGGAGTGTACGCCAGACAGGGCTGGGGACCGGGGAGCTGTTTTTT
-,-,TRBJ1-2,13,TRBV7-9,CASSLYSGDGYTF,TGTGCCAGCAGTTTATACTCAGGGGATGGCTACACCTTC
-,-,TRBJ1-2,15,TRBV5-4,CASSLEVRRSNGYTF,TGTGCCAGCAGCTTGGAAGTACGCAGATCCAATGGCTACACCTTC
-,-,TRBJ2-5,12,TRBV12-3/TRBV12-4,CASTRSTETQYF,TGTGCCAGCACACGATCTACGGAGACCCAGTACTTC
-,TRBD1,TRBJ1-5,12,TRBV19,CASKGADQPQHF,TGTGCCAGTAAGGGGGCTGATCAGCCCCAGCATTTT
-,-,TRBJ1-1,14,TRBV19,CASRIQGLLAEAFF,TGTGCCAGTAGGATACAAGGCCTGTTAGCCGAAGCTTTCTTT
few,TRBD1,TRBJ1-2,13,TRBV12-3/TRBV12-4,CASSFGTGEGYTF,TGTGCCAGCAGTTTTGGGACAGGGGAAGGCTACACCTTC
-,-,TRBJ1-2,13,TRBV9,CASSADYLGGYTF,TGTGCCAGCAGCGCGGACTACCTGGGCGGCTACACCTTC
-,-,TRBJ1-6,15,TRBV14,CASSQGHSYNSPLHF,TGTGCCAGCAGCCAAGGACACAGCTATAATTCACCCCTCCACTTT
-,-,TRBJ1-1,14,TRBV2,CASRGRDVTSEAFF,TGTGCCAGCAGGGGGCGGGACGTAACTAGTGAAGCTTTCTTT
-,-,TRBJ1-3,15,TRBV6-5,CASSYSSVEGGTIYF,TGTGCCAGCAGTTACTCGTCAGTCGAAGGAGGCACCATATATTTT
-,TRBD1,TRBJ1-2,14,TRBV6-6,CASSLRQGNMGYTF,TGTGCCAGCAGCTTACGACAGGGAAATATGGGCTACACCTTC
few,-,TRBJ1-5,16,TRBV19,CASSIDLPAGAQPQHF,TGTGCCAGTAGTATAGATCTCCCGGCAGGGGCTCAGCCCCAGCATTTT
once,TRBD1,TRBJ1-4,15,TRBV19,CASSPRDRVTGKLFF,TGTGCCAGTAGTCCACGGGACAGGGTAACCGGAAAACTGTTTTTT
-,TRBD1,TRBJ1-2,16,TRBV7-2,CASSPQGTGGSNGYTF,TGTGCCAGCAGCCCACAAGGGACAGGGGGCTCTAATGGCTACACCTTC
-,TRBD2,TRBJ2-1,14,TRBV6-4,CASSDSAGGHEQFF,TGTGCCAGCAGTGACTCAGCGGGGGGGCATGAGCAGTTCTTC
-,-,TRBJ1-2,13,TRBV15,CATSRVEDYGYTF,TGTGCCACCAGCAGAGTAGAGGACTATGGCTACACCTTC
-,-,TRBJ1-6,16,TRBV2,CASSNRQLHYNSPLHF,TGTGCCAGCAGTAACCGACAGCTGCACTATAATTCACCCCTCCACTTT